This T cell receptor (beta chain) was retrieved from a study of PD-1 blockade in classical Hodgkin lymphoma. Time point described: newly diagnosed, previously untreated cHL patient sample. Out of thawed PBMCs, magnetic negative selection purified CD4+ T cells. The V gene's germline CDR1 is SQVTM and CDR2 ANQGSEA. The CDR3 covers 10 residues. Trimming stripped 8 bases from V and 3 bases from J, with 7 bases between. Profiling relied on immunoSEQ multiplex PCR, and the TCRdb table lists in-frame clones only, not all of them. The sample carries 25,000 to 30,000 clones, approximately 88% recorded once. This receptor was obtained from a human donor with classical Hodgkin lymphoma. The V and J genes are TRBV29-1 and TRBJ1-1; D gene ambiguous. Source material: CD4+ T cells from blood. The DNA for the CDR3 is TGCAGCTTTCAGGACACTGAAGCTTTCTTT. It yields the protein CSFQDTEAFF.